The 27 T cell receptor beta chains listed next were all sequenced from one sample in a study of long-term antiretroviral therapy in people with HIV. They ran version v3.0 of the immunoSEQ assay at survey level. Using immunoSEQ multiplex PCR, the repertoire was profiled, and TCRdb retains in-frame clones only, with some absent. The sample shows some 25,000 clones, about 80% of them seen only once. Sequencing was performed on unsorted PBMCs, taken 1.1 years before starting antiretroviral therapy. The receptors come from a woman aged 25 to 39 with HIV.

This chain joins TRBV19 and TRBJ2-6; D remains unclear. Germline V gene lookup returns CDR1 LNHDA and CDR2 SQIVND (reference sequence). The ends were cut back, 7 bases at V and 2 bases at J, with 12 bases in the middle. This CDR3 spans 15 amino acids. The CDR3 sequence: CASKWSLAGANVLTF. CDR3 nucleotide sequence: TGTGCCAGTAAGTGGTCCCTGGCTGGGGCCAACGTCCTGACTTTC.

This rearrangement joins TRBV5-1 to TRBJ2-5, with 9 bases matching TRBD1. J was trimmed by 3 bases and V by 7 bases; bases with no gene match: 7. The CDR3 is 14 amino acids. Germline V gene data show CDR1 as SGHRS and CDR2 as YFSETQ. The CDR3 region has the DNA TGCGCCAGCTTCGTCGGGACAGGGAAAGAGACCCAGTACTTC. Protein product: CASFVGTGKETQYF.

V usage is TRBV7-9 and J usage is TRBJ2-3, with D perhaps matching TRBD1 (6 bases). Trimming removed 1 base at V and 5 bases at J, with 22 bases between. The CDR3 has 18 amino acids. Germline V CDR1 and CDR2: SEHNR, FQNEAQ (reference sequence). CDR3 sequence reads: CASSLGVIQGQQGDTQYF. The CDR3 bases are TGTGCCAGCAGCTTAGGGGTAATACAGGGCCAGCAGGGAGATACGCAGTATTTT.

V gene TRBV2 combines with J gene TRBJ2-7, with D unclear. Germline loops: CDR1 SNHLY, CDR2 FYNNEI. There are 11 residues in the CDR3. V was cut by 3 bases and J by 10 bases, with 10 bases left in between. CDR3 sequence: CASSEVAPQYV. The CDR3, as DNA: TGTGCCAGCAGTGAGGTGGCACCCCAGTACGTC.

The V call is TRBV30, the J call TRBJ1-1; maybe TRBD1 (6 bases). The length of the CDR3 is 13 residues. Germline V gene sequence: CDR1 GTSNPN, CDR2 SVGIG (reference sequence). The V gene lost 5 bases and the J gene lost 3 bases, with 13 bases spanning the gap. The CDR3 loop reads CAWRQDQDTEAFF. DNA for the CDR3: TGTGCCTGGCGACAGGATCAGGACACTGAAGCTTTCTTT.

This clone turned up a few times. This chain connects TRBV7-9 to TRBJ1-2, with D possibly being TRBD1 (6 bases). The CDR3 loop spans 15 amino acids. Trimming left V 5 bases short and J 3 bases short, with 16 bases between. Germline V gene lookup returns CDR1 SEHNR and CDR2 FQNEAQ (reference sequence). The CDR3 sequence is CASSQSTGWHYGYTF. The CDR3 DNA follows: TGTGCCAGCAGCCAAAGCACAGGGTGGCACTATGGCTACACCTTC.

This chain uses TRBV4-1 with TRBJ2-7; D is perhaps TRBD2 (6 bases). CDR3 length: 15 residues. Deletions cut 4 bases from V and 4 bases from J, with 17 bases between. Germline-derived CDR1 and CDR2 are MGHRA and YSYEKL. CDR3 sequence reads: CASSLTSGLIYEQYF. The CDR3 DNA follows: TGCGCCAGCAGCCTTACTTCGGGACTCATTTACGAGCAGTACTTC.

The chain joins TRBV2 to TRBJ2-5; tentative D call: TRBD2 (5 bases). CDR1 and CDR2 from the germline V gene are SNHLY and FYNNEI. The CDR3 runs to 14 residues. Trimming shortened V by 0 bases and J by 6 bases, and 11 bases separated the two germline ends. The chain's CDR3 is CASSEAGVRQTQYF. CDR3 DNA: TGTGCCAGCAGTGAAGCCGGGGTGCGACAGACCCAGTACTTC.

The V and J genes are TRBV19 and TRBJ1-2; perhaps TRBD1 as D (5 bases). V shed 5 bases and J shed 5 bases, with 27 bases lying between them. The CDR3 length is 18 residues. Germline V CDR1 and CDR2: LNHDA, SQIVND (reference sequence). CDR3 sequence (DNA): TGTGCCAGTAGTCCCTCACTAGACAACAGGAAAGGCCGGTATGGCTACACCTTC. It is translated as CASSPSLDNRKGRYGYTF.

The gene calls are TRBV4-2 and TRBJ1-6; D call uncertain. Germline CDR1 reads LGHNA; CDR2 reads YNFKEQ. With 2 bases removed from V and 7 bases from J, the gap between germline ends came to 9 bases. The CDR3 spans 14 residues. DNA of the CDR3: TGTGCCAGCAGCCAAACCCATAGGAATTCACCCCTCCACTTT. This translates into CASSQTHRNSPLHF.

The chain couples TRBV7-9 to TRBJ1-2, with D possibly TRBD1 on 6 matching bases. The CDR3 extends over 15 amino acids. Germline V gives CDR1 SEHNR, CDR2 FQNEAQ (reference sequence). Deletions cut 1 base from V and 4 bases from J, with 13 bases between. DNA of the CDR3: TGTGCCAGCAGCTTAGGAGGGGGGTCGACCTATGGCTACACCTTC. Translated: CASSLGGGSTYGYTF.

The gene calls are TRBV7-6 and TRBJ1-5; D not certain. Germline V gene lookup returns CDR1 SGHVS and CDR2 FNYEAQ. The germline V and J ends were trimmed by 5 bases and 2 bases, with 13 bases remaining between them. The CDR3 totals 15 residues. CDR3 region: CASSPTLGGNQPQHF. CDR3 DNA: TGTGCCAGCAGCCCTACCCTCGGGGGCAATCAGCCCCAGCATTTT.

The CDR3 sequence is CASSPTQGVGETQYF. The CDR3 nucleotides are TGTGCCAGCAGCCCCACCCAGGGGGTTGGTGAGACCCAGTACTTC. The chain carries TRBV7-2 and TRBJ2-5, with TRBD1 identical over 7 bases. V was pared by 5 bases and J by 5 bases, with 11 bases of the junction left unmatched. The CDR3 is 15 residues long. Germline V CDR1 and CDR2: SGHTA, FQGNSA.

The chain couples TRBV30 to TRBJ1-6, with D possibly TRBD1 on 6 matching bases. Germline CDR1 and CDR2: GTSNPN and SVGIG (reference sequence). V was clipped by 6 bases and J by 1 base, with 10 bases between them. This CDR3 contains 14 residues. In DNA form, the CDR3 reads TGTGCCTGCCCAGGGGCTTCCTATAATTCACCCCTCCACTTT. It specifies CACPGASYNSPLHF.

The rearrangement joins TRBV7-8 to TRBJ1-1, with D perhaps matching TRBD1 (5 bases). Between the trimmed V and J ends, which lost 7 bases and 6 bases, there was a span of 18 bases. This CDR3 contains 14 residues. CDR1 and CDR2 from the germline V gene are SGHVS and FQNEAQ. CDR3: CASTPRAGIPEAFF. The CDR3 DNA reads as TGTGCCAGCACCCCCCGGGCAGGGATTCCTGAAGCTTTCTTT.

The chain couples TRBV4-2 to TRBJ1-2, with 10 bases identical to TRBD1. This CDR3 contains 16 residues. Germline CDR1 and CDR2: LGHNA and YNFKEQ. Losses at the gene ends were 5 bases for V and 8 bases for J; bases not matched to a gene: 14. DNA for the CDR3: TGTGCCAGCAGCAACCGGGACAGGGGTGGGGTGGACGGCTACACCTTC. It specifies CASSNRDRGGVDGYTF.

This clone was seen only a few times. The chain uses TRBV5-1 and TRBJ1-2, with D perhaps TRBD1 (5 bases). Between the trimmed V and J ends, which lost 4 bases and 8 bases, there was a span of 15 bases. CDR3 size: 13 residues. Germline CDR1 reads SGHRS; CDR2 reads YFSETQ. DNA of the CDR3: TGCGCCAGCAGCCCGGGGCAGGGCAACGGCTACACCTTC. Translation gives CASSPGQGNGYTF.

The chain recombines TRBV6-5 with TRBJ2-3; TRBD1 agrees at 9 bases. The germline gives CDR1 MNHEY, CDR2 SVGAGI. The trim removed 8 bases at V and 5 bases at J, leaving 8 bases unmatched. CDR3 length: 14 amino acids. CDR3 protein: CASRRGQGGDTQYF. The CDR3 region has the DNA TGTGCCAGCCGACGGGGACAGGGAGGAGATACGCAGTATTTT.

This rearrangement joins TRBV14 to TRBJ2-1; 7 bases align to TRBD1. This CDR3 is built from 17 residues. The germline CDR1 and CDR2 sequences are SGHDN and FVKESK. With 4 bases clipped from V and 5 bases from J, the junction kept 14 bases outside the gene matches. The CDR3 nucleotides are TGTGCCAGCAGCCGGTCAAGAACACAGGGGTTGGACAATGAGCAGTTCTTC. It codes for CASSRSRTQGLDNEQFF.

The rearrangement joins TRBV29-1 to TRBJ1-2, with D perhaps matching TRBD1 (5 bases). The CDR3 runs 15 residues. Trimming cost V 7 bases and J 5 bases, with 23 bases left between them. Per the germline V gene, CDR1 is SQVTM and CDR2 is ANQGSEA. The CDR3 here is CSAWGTATVDYGYTF. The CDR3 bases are TGCAGCGCCTGGGGGACGGCAACGGTGGATTATGGCTACACCTTC. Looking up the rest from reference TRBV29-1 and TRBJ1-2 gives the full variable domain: SAVISQKPSRDICQRGTSLTIQCQVDSQVTMMFWYRQQPGQSLTLIATANQGSEATYESGFVIDKFPISRPNLTFSTLTVSNMSPEDSSIYLCSAWGTATVDYGYTFGSGTRLTVV.

CDR3 nucleotide sequence: TGTGCCAGCAGCCCCCTTGACGGGAATCAGCCCCAGCATTTT. Translation: CASSPLDGNQPQHF. The V call is TRBV6-6, the J call TRBJ1-5; D is undetermined. Germline CDR1 is MNHNY and CDR2 is SVGAGI (reference sequence). CDR3 length: 14 amino acids. V lost 6 bases, J lost 4 bases, and 13 bases lay in between.

CDR3 loop: CASSPGTGTAQETQYF. The DNA for the CDR3 is TGTGCCAGCAGCCCAGGTACCGGGACAGCTCAAGAGACCCAGTACTTC. The chain links TRBV11-2 to TRBJ2-5; 7 nucleotides align to TRBD1. With V trimmed by 5 bases and J by 2 bases, 11 bases remained unmatched. From germline, CDR1 is SGHAT and CDR2 FQNNGV. The CDR3 runs to 16 residues.

CDR3 in DNA: TGTGCCAGCAGCTTCACAGCTAACACTGAAGCTTTCTTT. Translated: CASSFTANTEAFF. The V call is TRBV11-2, the J call TRBJ1-1; D ambiguous. The CDR3 contains 13 residues. The ends were cut back, 3 bases at V and 2 bases at J, with 7 bases in the middle. Germline lookup yields CDR1 SGHAT and CDR2 FQNNGV.

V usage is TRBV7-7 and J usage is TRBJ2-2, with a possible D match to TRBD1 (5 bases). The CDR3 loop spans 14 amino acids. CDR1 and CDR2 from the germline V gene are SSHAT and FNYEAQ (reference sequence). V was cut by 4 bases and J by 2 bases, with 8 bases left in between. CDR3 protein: CASSYRLNTGELFF. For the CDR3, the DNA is TGTGCCAGCAGCTACAGGCTCAACACCGGGGAGCTGTTTTTT. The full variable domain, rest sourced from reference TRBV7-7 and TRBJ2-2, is GAGVSQSPRYKVTKRGQDVTLRCDPISSHATLYWYQQALGQGPEFLTYFNYEAQPDKSGLPSDRFSAERPEGSISTLTIQRTEQRDSAMYRCASSYRLNTGELFFGEGSRLTVL.

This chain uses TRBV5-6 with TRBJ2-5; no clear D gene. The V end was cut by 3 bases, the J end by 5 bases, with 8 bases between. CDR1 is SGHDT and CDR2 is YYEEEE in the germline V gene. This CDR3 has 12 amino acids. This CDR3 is CASSSEGETQYF. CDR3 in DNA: TGTGCCAGCAGCTCGGAAGGGGAGACCCAGTACTTC.

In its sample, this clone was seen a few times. The CDR3 DNA sequence: TGCGCCAGCAGACAGGTAGAGCTTAGCAATCAGCCCCAGCATTTT. Its protein is CASRQVELSNQPQHF. The chain joins TRBV10-2 to TRBJ1-5; perhaps TRBD1 as D (5 bases). The V gene's germline CDR1 is WSHSY and CDR2 SAAADI. V lost 6 bases and J lost 0, with 12 bases in between. This CDR3 has 15 amino acids.

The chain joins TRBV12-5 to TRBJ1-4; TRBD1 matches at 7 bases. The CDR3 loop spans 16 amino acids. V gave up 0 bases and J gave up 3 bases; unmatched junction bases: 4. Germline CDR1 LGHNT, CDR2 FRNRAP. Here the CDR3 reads CASGLVIGTANEKLFF. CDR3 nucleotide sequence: TGTGCTAGTGGTTTGGTAATTGGGACAGCTAATGAAAAACTGTTTTTT.